This T cell receptor (beta chain) was sequenced in a study of blood T cell repertoires in COVID-19 (dated by TCRdb to between 2020 and 2021). With respect to the entire study: The collaborator samples originated in the United States, Italy and Spain and spanned the acute and convalescent phases of COVID-19. The prospective study material was composed of cDNA or gDNA derived from T cells, B-cell-depleted T cells, or PBMCs. Deeply sampled blood TCRbeta repertoires from subjects exposed to, actively infected with, or recovered from COVID-19 were included in the dataset. The repertoires were released in a freely available public database intended as a resource for research on the immune response to SARS-CoV-2. The samples were drawn from two sources: the first 160 participants of the ongoing ImmuneRACE study, and fewer than 1,500 subjects contributed by 6 global collaborators. Sample metadata almost always included a de-identified subject ID, COVID-19 status, age in years and sex. Where HLA class I and class II types were available, the types were taken from metadata supplied by the sample provider, not from assay-based typing.

The CDR3 holds 14 amino acids from the cysteine to the phenylalanine. Just the 42-base CDR3 DNA is kept, in frame starting at base 1. V drops 0 bases and J drops 1 base, leaving 7 bases in between. According to the germline V gene (reference sequence), CDR1 reads SEHNR and CDR2 reads FQNEAQ. Findings and caveats that apply to the study as a whole: How much clinical and demographic metadata was included differed by source and by participant, and the metadata was provided uncurated.

Whole blood was collected in K2EDTA tubes by collaborating institutions according to the institutions' own protocols. For TCRbeta analysis, collaborators shipped samples as frozen whole blood, isolated PBMCs, or DNA extracted from either of those sample types. TCRbeta CDR3 regions were amplified from genomic DNA by means of the immunoSEQ Assay, a bias-controlled multiplex PCR. As for the authors' bioinformatics: The number of nucleated cells in each sample was estimated from the amplification of reference gene primers within the assay. Sequence reads were collapsed and filtered to measure the absolute abundance of every unique TCRbeta CDR3 rearrangement. For each sample, productive Simpson clonality was calculated as the square root of Simpson's diversity index across productive rearrangements. In TCRdb, the immuneACCESS table is reduced to in-frame sequences with V and J assigned. These tables do not hold every clone; where another copy was compared, an unresolved V gene accounts for under half, and the others remain unexplained. V and J calls and clone size come straight from that table; D and trimming were deduced from the DNA. A total of roughly 230,000 clones appear in this sample, 84% of them only once. The top ten clonotypes cover about 4% of the sample.

On this clone itself: Its antigen specificity is not known. Base qualities are not at hand, and no much larger clone is one base apart.

The TCR comes from a man aged 50-60 years with acute or convalescent COVID-19. Specimen: peripheral blood. This chain joins TRBV7-9 to TRBJ2-7; the D gene is perhaps TRBD1, on 5 matching bases. In nucleotides, the sequence is TGTGCCAGCAGCTTAGCAGACAGATCCTACGAGCAGTACTTC. The resulting protein is CASSLADRSYEQYF. The full variable domain, completed from the reference TRBV7-9 and TRBJ2-7 proteins outside the CDR3, reads DTGVSQNPRHKITKRGQNVTFRCDPISEHNRLYWYRQTLGQGPEFLTYFQNEAQLEKSRLLSDRFSAERPKGSFSTLEIQRTEQGDSAMYLCASSLADRSYEQYFGPGTRLTVT.